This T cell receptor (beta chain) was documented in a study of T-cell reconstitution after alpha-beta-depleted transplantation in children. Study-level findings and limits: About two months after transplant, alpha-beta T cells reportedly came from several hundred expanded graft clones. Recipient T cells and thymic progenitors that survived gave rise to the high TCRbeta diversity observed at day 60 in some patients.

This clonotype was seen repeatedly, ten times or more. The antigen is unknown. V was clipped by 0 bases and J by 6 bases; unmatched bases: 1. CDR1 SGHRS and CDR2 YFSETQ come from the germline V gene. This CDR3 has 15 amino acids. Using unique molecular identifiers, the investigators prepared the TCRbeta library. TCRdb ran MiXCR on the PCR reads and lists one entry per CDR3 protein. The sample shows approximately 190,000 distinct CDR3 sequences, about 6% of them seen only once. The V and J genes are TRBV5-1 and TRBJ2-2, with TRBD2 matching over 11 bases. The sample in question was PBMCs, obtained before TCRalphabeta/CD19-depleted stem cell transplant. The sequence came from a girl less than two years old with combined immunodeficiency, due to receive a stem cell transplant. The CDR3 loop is CASSLVGLAAGELFF. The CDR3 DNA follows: TGCGCCAGCAGCTTGGTGGGACTAGCGGCCGGGGAGCTGTTTTTT. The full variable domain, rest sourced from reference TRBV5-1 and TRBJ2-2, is KAGVTQTPRYLIKTRGQQVTLSCSPISGHRSVSWYQQTPGQGLQFLFEYFSETQRNKGNFPGRFSGRQFSNSRSEMNVSTLELGDSALYLCASSLVGLAAGELFFGEGSRLTVL.